These T cell receptor beta chains were read from a single sample in a study of neurological immune-mediated disorders. TCRdb independently ran MiXCR on the 5' RACE reads; one entry per CDR3 protein. This table has about 80,000 distinct CDR3 sequences, approximately 6% appearing once. The sample comprised PBMCs. These receptors all stem from a woman in her sixties or seventies with multiple sclerosis. CDR3s include the opening cysteine and the closing phenylalanine or tryptophan. The order of the fields is CDR3 length, D gene, clone size, J gene, V gene, CDR3 DNA, CDR3 protein. The D gene is left open where the match is weak. Rows give clone size only sometimes, using once, few, many, or a class for an expanded clone.

15 NA many TRBJ1-1 TRBV5-1 TGCGCCAGCAGCTTGTACGGCAGGGCGAACACTGAAGCTTTCTTT CASSLYGRANTEAFF
11 NA many TRBJ2-5 TRBV7-8 TGTGCCAGCAGCCTAAAAGAGACCCAGTACTTC CASSLKETQYF
16 NA many TRBJ2-3 TRBV7-6 TGTGCCAGCAGCTTAGGCTCGGGACCCCGCGCAGATACGCAGTATTTT CASSLGSGPRADTQYF
15 NA NA TRBJ1-1 TRBV20-1 TGCAGTGCTCCACTAGCCCCAAGGGCTGACACTGAAGCTTTCTTT CSAPLAPRADTEAFF
16 TRBD2 NA TRBJ2-3 TRBV20-1 TGCAGTGCTAGTCCTATAGCGGGGACATACACAGATACGCAGTATTTT CSASPIAGTYTDTQYF
14 TRBD2 many TRBJ2-7 TRBV20-1 TGCAGTGCCAGGGACTTGCGGGAGTCCTACGAGCAGTACTTC CSARDLRESYEQYF
13 NA many TRBJ2-7 TRBV25-1 TGTGCCAGCAGTGAACTCCCGACAGACGAGCAGTACTTC CASSELPTDEQYF
15 NA few TRBJ2-1 TRBV18 TGTGCCAGCGCCCGAAGGGAGAGGGCTTACAATGAGCAGTTCTTC CASARRERAYNEQFF
14 NA many TRBJ2-5 TRBV11-2 TGTGCCAGCAGCGGCTCGGGGGGCCAGGAGACCCAGTACTTC CASSGSGGQETQYF
16 NA many TRBJ2-4 TRBV28 TGTGCCAGCAGTTCCTCGGGGCCTAGCGCTCAAAACATTCAGTACTTC CASSSSGPSAQNIQYF
13 NA many TRBJ2-7 TRBV7-9 TGTGCCAGCAGCTCCCTTGGGGGATACGAGCAGTACTTC CASSSLGGYEQYF
17 NA many TRBJ2-2 TRBV20-1 TGCAGTGCGATGGGGCTAGCGCCATCCGCGAACACCGGGGAGCTGTTTTTT CSAMGLAPSANTGELFF
15 NA many TRBJ1-2 TRBV6-5 TGTGCCAGCAGTACCCAGACAGGAAGTAACTATGGCTACACCTTC CASSTQTGSNYGYTF
15 TRBD1 many TRBJ1-4 TRBV5-1 TGCGCCAGCAGCTCTACAGGGGCAACTAATGAAAAACTGTTTTTT CASSSTGATNEKLFF
15 TRBD1 many TRBJ1-6 TRBV12-3/TRBV12-4 TGTGCCAGCAGGGACAGGGAGAGTAATAATTCACCCCTCCACTTT CASRDRESNNSPLHF
16 NA many TRBJ2-2 TRBV5-6 TGTGCCAGCAGCTTGGCAACAGGACCGAACACCGGGGAGCTGTTTTTT CASSLATGPNTGELFF
13 NA many TRBJ2-7 TRBV6-6 TGTGCCAGCACCCCAGGGACTCCCTACGAGCAGTACTTC CASTPGTPYEQYF
14 TRBD1 many TRBJ1-5 TRBV20-1 TGCAGCGCCCCCAACAGGGGCCGGAATCAGCCCCAGCATTTT CSAPNRGRNQPQHF
14 TRBD1 few TRBJ2-3 TRBV5-1 TGCGCCAGCAGCCCGGGACAGTCAGGAGATACGCAGTATTTT CASSPGQSGDTQYF
14 NA many TRBJ2-5 TRBV27 TGTGCCAGCAGTTTAGGAGGGGGCATGAAGACCCAGTACTTC CASSLGGGMKTQYF
15 NA many TRBJ2-3 TRBV5-1 TGCGCCAGCAGCCTAAACGTCAATATTAAGGATACGCAGTATTTT CASSLNVNIKDTQYF
14 TRBD1 many TRBJ2-7 TRBV7-2 TGTGCCAGCAGCCAGACAGGGGGCAACTACGAGCAGTACTTC CASSQTGGNYEQYF
14 NA many TRBJ2-1 TRBV5-1 TGCGCCAGCAGCTTGGTGGACTACTACAATGAGCAGTTCTTC CASSLVDYYNEQFF
15 NA many TRBJ2-6 TRBV5-1 TGCGCCAGCCAGCAGGTTGGGGCTGGGGCCAACGTCCTGACTTTC CASQQVGAGANVLTF
14 NA many TRBJ2-2 TRBV5-5 TGTGCCAGCAGCTTGTTACCTTACACCGGGGAGCTGTTTTTT CASSLLPYTGELFF
15 TRBD2 few TRBJ2-1 TRBV18 TGTGCCAGCTCACTCCAAGCGGGGGGCAACAATGAGCAGTTCTTC CASSLQAGGNNEQFF
14 NA many TRBJ1-3 TRBV6-5 TGTGCCAGCAGCGAGGGGCATACAACAAACACCATATATTTT CASSEGHTTNTIYF
15 TRBD1 many TRBJ2-7 TRBV20-1 TGCAGTGCTCGGCTAGGGACAGGACCTTTTCCCGAGCAGTACTTC CSARLGTGPFPEQYF
14 TRBD1 many TRBJ1-2 TRBV20-1 TGCAGTGCTGTACAGGGGGCAAGGGACTATGGCTACACCTTC CSAVQGARDYGYTF
14 NA many TRBJ1-2 TRBV12-3/TRBV12-4 TGTGCCAGCAGTTTAGGTGTCAGGGAGGTTGGCTACACCTTC CASSLGVREVGYTF
14 NA many TRBJ1-4 TRBV9 TGTGCCAGCAGCGCGGAGCCGGGAGGAGAAAAACTGTTTTTT CASSAEPGGEKLFF
14 NA many TRBJ1-3 TRBV3-1 TGTGCCAGCAGCTTCGGGACCTCTGGAAACACCATATATTTT CASSFGTSGNTIYF
11 NA many TRBJ2-5 TRBV20-1 TGCAGCCCTGGGGGCTGGGAGACCCAGTACTTC CSPGGWETQYF
12 NA NA TRBJ1-4 TRBV10-3 TGTGCCATCAGCGGGGACGGGGAAAAACTGTTTTTT CAISGDGEKLFF
16 NA many TRBJ1-1 TRBV6-5 TGTGCCAGCAGGAGAGGACGTACTATAATGAACACTGAAGCTTTCTTT CASRRGRTIMNTEAFF
15 NA many TRBJ2-7 TRBV20-1 TGCAGTGCTAGAGATCCCTCCCCCGGAGCCTACGAGCAGTACTTC CSARDPSPGAYEQYF
18 NA many TRBJ2-3 TRBV4-1 TGCGCCAGCAGCTACGGGGTTTCCCAAATCCCTAGCACAGATACGCAGTATTTT CASSYGVSQIPSTDTQYF
14 TRBD1 many TRBJ2-7 TRBV12-3/TRBV12-4 TGTGCCAGCAGTTGGGGACAGGCAACTGGGGAGCAGTACTTC CASSWGQATGEQYF
18 TRBD2 many TRBJ2-3 TRBV20-1 TGCAGTGCTAGCTCATGGTCGGGCGGGGGGGCCCGGACAGATACGCAGTATTTT CSASSWSGGGARTDTQYF
13 NA many TRBJ2-1 TRBV12-3/TRBV12-4 TGTGCCAGCAGTCGCCAGGGAATGGCTGAGCAGTTCTTC CASSRQGMAEQFF
13 TRBD1 many TRBJ1-2 TRBV12-3/TRBV12-4 TGTGCCAGCAGCCGAGGGGGCTACGATGGCTACACCTTC CASSRGGYDGYTF
17 NA many TRBJ2-7 TRBV12-3/TRBV12-4 TGTGCCAGCAGTTTAGCGACCGTTCCCCTCAGCTCCTACGAGCAGTACTTC CASSLATVPLSSYEQYF
12 NA many TRBJ2-5 TRBV25-1 TGTGCCAGCAACAGGGTGGAGGAGACCCAGTACTTC CASNRVEETQYF
15 NA many TRBJ2-7 TRBV20-1 TGCAGTGCTAGAGATCCCGACAGGCGAACCTACGAGCAGTACTTC CSARDPDRRTYEQYF
17 TRBD2 many TRBJ2-1 TRBV4-2 TGTGCCAGCAGCCAAACCGGGGGGACTAGCGGGGTGGGTGAGCAGTTCTTC CASSQTGGTSGVGEQFF
14 NA NA TRBJ2-2 TRBV6-1 TGTGCCAGCAGAGAAAACAGGGACACCGGGGAGCTGTTTTTT CASRENRDTGELFF
16 TRBD1 NA TRBJ2-3 TRBV29-1 TGCAGCGGGATCACTACAGGGGAAGAGATATGGGATACGCAGTATTTT CSGITTGEEIWDTQYF
12 NA many TRBJ2-3 TRBV20-1 TGCAGTGCTAGAGAACCCTCCTATACGCAGTATTTT CSAREPSYTQYF
13 NA many TRBJ2-7 TRBV21-1 TGTGCCAGCAGCATGACATTGACCTACGAGCAGTACTTC CASSMTLTYEQYF
13 TRBD1 NA TRBJ1-2 TRBV30 TGTACCTGGAGGGACAGGGCCCCTTATGGCTACACCTTC CTWRDRAPYGYTF
15 NA many TRBJ2-7 TRBV6-5 TGTGCCAGCAGTTACGGGGGCCCCGCCGACTACGAGCAGTACTTC CASSYGGPADYEQYF
14 NA many TRBJ1-2 TRBV5-1 TGCGCCAGCAGCGCGATCGGGACGGACTATGGCTACACCTTC CASSAIGTDYGYTF
15 NA NA TRBJ2-3 TRBV5-1 TGCGCCAGCAGCTTGGGCGGGTCTCCGGTCGATACGCAGTATTTT CASSLGGSPVDTQYF
15 NA many TRBJ2-7 TRBV9 TGTGCCAGCAGCCCCCCCCGGGGACCTCTATACGAGCAGTACTTC CASSPPRGPLYEQYF
15 TRBD1 many TRBJ2-3 TRBV5-1 TGCGCCAGCAGCCCGGACAGGGGAAGTTTGGATACGCAGTATTTT CASSPDRGSLDTQYF
13 NA NA TRBJ2-2 TRBV5-1 TGCGCCAGCAGCTTTACAGAGGCCGGGGAGCTGTTTTTT CASSFTEAGELFF
14 TRBD1 few TRBJ2-7 TRBV7-6 TGTGCCAGCAGCCGAGACAGGGGTTTCCACGAGCAGTACTTC CASSRDRGFHEQYF
15 NA many TRBJ2-6 TRBV5-1 TGCGCCAGCTCAATGCGGTCCTCTGGGGCCAACGTCCTGACTTTC CASSMRSSGANVLTF
15 TRBD2 few TRBJ2-1 TRBV5-1 TGCGCCAGCAGCTTGGTCGCGGGGGGGCAAAATGAGCAGTTCTTC CASSLVAGGQNEQFF